The clone carrying this T cell receptor (beta chain) showed up just once. This entry belongs to a study of blood T cell repertoires in COVID-19. CDR3 size: 18 residues. V was pared by 3 bases and J by 3 bases, with 10 bases of the junction left unmatched. Per the germline V gene, CDR1 is KGHDR and CDR2 is SFDVKD. Assay used: immunoSEQ multiplex PCR; TCRdb lists only in-frame clones, some missing. The repertoire has 220,000 or so clones, around 84% of them found once; the top ten carry 5.5% to 7.5%. The receptor was isolated from a woman aged 40 to 55 who had recovered from COVID-19. This rearrangement joins TRBV24-1 to TRBJ1-4, with 9 bases matching TRBD1. Material for sequencing was PBMCs or T cells enriched from blood (not recorded which). CDR3 DNA sequence: TGTGCCACCAGTGATGGGACAGGGAGGAGTTTTGCTAATGAAAAACTGTTTTTT. The encoded protein is CATSDGTGRSFANEKLFF.